A selection of T cell receptor beta chains follows, all from one sample in a study of shared clonotypes between healthy human individuals. This table comes from immunoSEQ multiplex PCR, and its TCRdb copy is limited to in-frame clones, with some not included. Of hundreds of thousands of clones in the sample, roughly 98% were seen once. Specimen: naive CD8+ T cells sorted from blood. The receptors come from a man younger than 45 in good health. Each CDR3 is given with its conserved first and last residue. A D gene is named only where the DNA matches it firmly. Size values are once, few and many counts, or a class for expanded clones, and some rows have none.

clone_size	j_call	d_call	v_call	cdr3_nt	cdr3_aa
once	TRBJ2-7	TRBD2	TRBV27	TGTGCCACCCTAGCGGGAGGGGGTTACGAGCAGTACTTC	CATLAGGGYEQYF
.	TRBJ2-7	TRBD2	TRBV9	TGTGCCAGCAGCGTAGGGTCGGGACTAGGGAGCTCCTACGAGCAGTACTTC	CASSVGSGLGSSYEQYF
.	TRBJ2-1	TRBD1	TRBV14	TGTGCCAGCAGTTTCAGGACAGGGTGGAATGAGCAGTTCTTC	CASSFRTGWNEQFF
.	TRBJ2-2	TRBD1	TRBV6-5	TGTGCCAGCAGTCAACAGGGGGCCGGGGAGCTGTTTTTT	CASSQQGAGELFF
.	TRBJ2-3	TRBD2	TRBV29-1	TGCAGCGTTGGGGCCTCGGCTAGCGGGTTCTCAGATACGCAGTATTTT	CSVGASASGFSDTQYF
.	TRBJ2-6	.	TRBV7-2	TGTGCCAGCAGCGCACTCGGGGCTGGGGCCAACGTCCTGACTTTC	CASSALGAGANVLTF
.	TRBJ1-5	.	TRBV2	TGTGCCAGCGGGGGACGGCGCAATCAGCCCCAGCATTTT	CASGGRRNQPQHF
.	TRBJ1-2	.	TRBV27	TGTGCCAGCAGGATTTTGGGCAGTGGAGGCTACACCTTC	CASRILGSGGYTF
.	TRBJ2-1	.	TRBV11-3	TGTGCCAGCAGCTTATCTGCGGGCAGTGAGCAGTTCTTC	CASSLSAGSEQFF
.	TRBJ2-7	TRBD1	TRBV7-9	TGTGCCAGCAGCATTCCGGGACAGAGCTACGAGCAGTACTTC	CASSIPGQSYEQYF
.	TRBJ1-2	.	TRBV6-6	TGTGCCAGCACCTTACAGGGAACTTTTGGCTACACCTTC	CASTLQGTFGYTF
.	TRBJ1-1	.	TRBV11-2	TGTGCCAGCGGACTGACAGGAACCTGGAGAAGCTTCGGCTTT	CASGLTGTWRSFGF
.	TRBJ1-1	.	TRBV28	TGTGCCAGCAGTTTACGATGGCCTCCTGGACACCTGAACACTGAAGCTTTCTTT	CASSLRWPPGHLNTEAFF